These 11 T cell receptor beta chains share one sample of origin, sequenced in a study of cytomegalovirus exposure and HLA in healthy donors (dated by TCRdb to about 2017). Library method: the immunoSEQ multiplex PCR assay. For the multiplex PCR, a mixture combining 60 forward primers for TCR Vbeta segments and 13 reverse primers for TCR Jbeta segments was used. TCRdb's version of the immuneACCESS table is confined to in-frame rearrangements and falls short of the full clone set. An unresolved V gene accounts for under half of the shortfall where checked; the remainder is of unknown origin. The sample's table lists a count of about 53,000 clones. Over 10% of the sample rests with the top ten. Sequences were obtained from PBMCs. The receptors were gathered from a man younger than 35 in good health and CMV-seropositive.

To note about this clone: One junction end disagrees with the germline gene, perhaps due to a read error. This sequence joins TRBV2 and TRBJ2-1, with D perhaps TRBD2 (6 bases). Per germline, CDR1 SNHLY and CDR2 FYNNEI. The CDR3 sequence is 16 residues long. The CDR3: CASSEGLGSLGNEQLF. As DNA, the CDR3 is TGTGCCAGCAGTGAGGGACTGGGATCCCTGGGAAATGAGCAGCTCTTC.

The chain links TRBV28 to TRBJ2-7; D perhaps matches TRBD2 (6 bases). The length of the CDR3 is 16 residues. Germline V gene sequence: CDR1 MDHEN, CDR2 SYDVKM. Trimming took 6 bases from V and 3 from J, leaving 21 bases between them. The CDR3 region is CASSPHPGSWVYEQYF. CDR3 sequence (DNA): TGTGCCAGCAGCCCCCACCCCGGGAGTTGGGTCTACGAGCAGTACTTC.

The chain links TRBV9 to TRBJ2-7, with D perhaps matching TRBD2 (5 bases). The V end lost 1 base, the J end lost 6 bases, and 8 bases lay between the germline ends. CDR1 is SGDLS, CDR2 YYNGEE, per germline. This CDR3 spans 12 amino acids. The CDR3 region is CASSVFEGEQYF. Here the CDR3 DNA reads TGTGCCAGCAGCGTATTTGAGGGCGAGCAGTACTTC.

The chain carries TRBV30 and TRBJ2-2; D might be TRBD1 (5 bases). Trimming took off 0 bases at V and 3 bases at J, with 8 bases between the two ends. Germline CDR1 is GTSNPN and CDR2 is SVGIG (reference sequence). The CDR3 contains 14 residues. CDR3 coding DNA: TGTGCCTGGAGTGTACGACAGTACACCGGGGAGCTGTTTTTT. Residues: CAWSVRQYTGELFF.

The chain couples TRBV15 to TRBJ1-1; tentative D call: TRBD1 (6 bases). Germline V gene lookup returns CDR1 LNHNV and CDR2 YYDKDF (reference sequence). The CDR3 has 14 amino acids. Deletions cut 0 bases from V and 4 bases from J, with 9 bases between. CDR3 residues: CATSRDRQVTEAFF. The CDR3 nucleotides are TGTGCCACCAGCAGAGATCGACAGGTCACTGAAGCTTTCTTT.

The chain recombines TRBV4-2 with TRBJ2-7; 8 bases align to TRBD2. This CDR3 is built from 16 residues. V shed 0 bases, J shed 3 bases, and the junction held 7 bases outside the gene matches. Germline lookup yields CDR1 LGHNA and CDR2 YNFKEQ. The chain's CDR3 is CASSQEYPSGLYEQYF. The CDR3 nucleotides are TGTGCCAGCAGCCAAGAGTATCCTAGCGGGCTCTACGAGCAGTACTTC.

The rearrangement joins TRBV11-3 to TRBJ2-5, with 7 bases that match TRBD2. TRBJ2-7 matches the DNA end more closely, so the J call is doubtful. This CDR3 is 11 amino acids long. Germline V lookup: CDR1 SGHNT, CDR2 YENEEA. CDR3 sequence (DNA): TGTGCCAGCAGGGGGGAGGGCGAGCAGTACTTC. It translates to CASRGEGEQYF.

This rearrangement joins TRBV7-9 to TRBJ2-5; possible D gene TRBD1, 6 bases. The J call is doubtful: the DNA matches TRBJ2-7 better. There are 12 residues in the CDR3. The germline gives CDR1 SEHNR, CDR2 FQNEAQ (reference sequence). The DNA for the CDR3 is TGTGCCAGCAGCTTCCAGGGGTACGAGCAGTACTTC. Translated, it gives CASSFQGYEQYF.

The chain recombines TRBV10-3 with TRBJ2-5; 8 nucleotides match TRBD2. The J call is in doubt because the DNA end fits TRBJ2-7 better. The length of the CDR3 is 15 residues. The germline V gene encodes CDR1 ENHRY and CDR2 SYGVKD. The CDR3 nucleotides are TGTGCCATCAGCCCAAGTAGCGGGGCGGGGTACGAGCAGTACTTC. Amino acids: CAISPSSGAGYEQYF.

CDR3 sequence: CASSLGRANEQYF. DNA of the CDR3: TGCGCCAGCAGCTTGGGCAGGGCTAACGAGCAGTACTTC. The chain recombines TRBV5-1 with TRBJ2-7; weak D call: TRBD1 (5 bases). The CDR3 has 13 amino acids. V lost 0 bases and J 5 bases, leaving 9 bases between the germline ends. In germline, CDR1 is SGHRS, CDR2 YFSETQ.

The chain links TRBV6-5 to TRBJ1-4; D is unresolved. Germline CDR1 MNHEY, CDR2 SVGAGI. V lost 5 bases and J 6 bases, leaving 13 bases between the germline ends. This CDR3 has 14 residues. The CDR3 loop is CASSSLAPDEKLFF. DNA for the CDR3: TGTGCCAGCAGTAGTCTCGCGCCGGATGAAAAACTGTTTTTT.